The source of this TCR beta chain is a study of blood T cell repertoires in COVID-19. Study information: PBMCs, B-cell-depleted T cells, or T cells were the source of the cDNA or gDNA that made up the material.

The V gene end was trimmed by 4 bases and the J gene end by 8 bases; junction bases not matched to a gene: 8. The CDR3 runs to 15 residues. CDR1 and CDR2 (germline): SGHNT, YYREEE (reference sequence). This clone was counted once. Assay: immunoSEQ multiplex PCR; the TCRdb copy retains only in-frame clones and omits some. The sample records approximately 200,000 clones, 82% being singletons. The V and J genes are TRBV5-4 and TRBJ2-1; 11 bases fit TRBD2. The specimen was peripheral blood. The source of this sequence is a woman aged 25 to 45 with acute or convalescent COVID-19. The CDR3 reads CASSITSGRSHEQFF. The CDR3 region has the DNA TGTGCCAGCAGCATTACTAGCGGGAGATCTCATGAGCAGTTCTTC.